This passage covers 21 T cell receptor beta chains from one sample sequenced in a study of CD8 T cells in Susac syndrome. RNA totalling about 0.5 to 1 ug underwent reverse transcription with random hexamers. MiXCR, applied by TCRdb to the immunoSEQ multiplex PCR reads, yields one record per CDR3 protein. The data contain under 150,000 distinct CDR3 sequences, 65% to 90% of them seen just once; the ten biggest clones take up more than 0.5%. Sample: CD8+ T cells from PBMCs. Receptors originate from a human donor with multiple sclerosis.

The chain's CDR3 is CASSQFQGAGGTEAFF. CDR3 sequence (DNA): TGTGCCAGCAGCCAATTCCAGGGTGCCGGGGGCACTGAAGCTTTCTTT. The V and J genes are TRBV16 and TRBJ1-1; possible D gene TRBD1, 5 bases. Germline values: CDR1 KGHSY, CDR2 FQNENV. V lost 1 base and J 4 bases, leaving 16 bases between the germline ends. CDR3 length: 16 amino acids.

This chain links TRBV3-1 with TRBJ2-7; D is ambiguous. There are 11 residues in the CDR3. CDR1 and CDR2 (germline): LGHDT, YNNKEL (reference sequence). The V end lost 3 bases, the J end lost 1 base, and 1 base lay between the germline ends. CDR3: CASSQSYEQYF. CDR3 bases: TGTGCCAGCAGCCAGTCCTACGAGCAGTACTTC.

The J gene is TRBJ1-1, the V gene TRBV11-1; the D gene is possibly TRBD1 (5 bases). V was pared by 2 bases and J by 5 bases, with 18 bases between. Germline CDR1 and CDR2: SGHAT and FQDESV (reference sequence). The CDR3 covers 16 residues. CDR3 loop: CASSLLKGRGTTEAFF. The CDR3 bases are TGTGCCAGCAGCTTATTAAAAGGAAGAGGGACGACTGAAGCTTTCTTT.

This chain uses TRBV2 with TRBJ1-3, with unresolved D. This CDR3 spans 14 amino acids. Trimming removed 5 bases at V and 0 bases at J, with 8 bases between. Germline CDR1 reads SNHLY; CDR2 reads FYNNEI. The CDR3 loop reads CASSSGISGNTIYF. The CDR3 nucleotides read TGTGCCAGCAGTTCCGGGATCTCTGGAAACACCATATATTTT.

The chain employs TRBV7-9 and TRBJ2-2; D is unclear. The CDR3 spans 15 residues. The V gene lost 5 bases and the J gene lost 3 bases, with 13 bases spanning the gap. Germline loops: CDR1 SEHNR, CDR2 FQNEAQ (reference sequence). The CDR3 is CASSRLDGYTGELFF. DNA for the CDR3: TGTGCCAGCAGCCGCCTTGACGGGTACACCGGGGAGCTGTTTTTT.

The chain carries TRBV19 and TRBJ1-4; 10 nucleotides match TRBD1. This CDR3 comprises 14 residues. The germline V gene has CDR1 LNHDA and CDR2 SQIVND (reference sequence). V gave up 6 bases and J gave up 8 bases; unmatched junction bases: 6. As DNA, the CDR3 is TGTGCCAGTAGAAGGGACAGGGGAAGCGAAAAACTGTTTTTT. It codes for CASRRDRGSEKLFF.

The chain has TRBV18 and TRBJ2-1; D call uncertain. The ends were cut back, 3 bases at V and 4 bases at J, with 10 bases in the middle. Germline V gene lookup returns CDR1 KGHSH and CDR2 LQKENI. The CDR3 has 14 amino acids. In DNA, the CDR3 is TGTGCCAGCTCACCTTGGTCGAGATACAATGAGCAGTTCTTC. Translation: CASSPWSRYNEQFF.

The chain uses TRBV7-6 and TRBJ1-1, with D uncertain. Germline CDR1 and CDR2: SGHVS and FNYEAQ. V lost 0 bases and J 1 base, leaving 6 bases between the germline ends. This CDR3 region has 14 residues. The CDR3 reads CASSLARANTEAFF. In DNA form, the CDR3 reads TGTGCCAGCAGCTTAGCCAGAGCGAACACTGAAGCTTTCTTT. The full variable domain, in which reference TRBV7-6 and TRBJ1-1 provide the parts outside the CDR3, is GAGVSQSPRYKVTKRGQDVALRCDPISGHVSLYWYRQALGQGPEFLTYFNYEAQQDKSGLPNDRFSAERPEGSISTLTIQRTEQRDSAMYRCASSLARANTEAFFGQGTRLTVV.

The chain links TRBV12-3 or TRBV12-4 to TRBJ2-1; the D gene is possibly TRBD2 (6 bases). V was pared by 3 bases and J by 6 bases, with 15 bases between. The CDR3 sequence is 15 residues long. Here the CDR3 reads CASSLAGGPLNEQFF. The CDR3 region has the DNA TGTGCCAGCAGTTTGGCCGGGGGACCCCTCAATGAGCAGTTCTTC.

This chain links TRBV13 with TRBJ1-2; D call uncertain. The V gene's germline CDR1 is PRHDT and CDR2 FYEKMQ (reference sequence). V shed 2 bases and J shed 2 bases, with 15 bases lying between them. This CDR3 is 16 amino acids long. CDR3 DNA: TGTGCCAGCAGCTTAAGTCTTGGGGTACAAAACTATGGCTACACCTTC. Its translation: CASSLSLGVQNYGYTF.

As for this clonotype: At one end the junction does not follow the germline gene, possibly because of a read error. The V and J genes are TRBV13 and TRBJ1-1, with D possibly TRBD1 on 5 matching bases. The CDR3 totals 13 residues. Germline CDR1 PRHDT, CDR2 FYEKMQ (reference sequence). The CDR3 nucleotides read TGTGCCAGCAGCTTGGGGGGAATCACTGAAGTTTTCTTT. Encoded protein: CASSLGGITEVFF.

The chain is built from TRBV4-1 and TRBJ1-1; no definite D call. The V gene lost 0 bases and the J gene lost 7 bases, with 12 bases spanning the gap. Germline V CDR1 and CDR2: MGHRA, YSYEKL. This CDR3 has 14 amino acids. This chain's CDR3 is CASSQEDRLGEAFF. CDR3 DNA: TGCGCCAGCAGCCAAGAGGACCGACTCGGTGAAGCTTTCTTT.

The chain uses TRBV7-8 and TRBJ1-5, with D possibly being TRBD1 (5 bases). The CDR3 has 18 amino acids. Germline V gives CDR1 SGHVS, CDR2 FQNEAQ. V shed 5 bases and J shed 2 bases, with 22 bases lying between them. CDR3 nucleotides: TGTGCCAGCAGCGCAAGTGTAGGGGCCATCGTCGGCAATCAGCCCCAGCATTTT. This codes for CASSASVGAIVGNQPQHF.

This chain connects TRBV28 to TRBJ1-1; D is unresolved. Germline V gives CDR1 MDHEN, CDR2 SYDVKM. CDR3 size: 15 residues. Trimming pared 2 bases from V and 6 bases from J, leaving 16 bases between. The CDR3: CASSLKLGFNPEAFF. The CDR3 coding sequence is TGTGCCAGCAGTTTAAAATTGGGGTTTAACCCTGAAGCTTTCTTT.

The CDR3 DNA sequence: TGCAGTGCGACCCCGGGAGGGAGAGACACCGGGGAGCTGTTTTTT. Residues: CSATPGGRDTGELFF. This chain links TRBV20-1 with TRBJ2-2, with 8 bases fitting TRBD2. Germline V CDR1 and CDR2: DFQATT, SNEGSKA (reference sequence). Trimming removed 6 bases from V and 3 bases from J; junction bases left unmatched: 9. This CDR3 contains 15 residues.

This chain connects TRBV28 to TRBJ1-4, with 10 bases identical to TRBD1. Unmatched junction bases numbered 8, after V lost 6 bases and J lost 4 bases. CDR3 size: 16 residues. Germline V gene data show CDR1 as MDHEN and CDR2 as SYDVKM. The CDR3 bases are TGTGCCAGCAGGCCGACAGGGGGCAAGGATAATGAAAAACTGTTTTTT. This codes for CASRPTGGKDNEKLFF.

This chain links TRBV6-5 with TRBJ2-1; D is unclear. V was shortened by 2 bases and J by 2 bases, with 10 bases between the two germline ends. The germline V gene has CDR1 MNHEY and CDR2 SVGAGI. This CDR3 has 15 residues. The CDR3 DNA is TGTGCCAGCAGTTACGCCGGCGCCACCTACAATGAGCAGTTCTTC. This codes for CASSYAGATYNEQFF.

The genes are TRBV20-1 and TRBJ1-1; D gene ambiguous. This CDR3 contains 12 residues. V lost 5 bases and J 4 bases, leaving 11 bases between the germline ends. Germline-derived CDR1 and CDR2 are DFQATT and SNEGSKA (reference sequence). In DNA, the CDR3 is TGCAGTGCTGGTTTGGAGGGCACTGAAGCTTTCTTT. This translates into CSAGLEGTEAFF.

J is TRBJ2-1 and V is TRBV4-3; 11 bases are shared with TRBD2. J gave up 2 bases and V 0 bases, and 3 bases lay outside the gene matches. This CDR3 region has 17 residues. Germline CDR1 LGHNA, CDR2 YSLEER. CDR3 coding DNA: TGCGCCAGCAGCCAAGAGGATAGCGGGAGGGCCTACAATGAGCAGTTCTTC. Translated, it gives CASSQEDSGRAYNEQFF.

The DNA for the CDR3 is TGTGCCAGCAGCTCGTCCCTAGGGGACAGGTTTGTGGTGACCACCGGGGAGCTGTTTTTT. Translating gives CASSSSLGDRFVVTTGELFF. The V and J genes are TRBV11-1 and TRBJ2-2; 8 bases agree with TRBD1. Germline values: CDR1 SGHAT, CDR2 FQDESV (reference sequence). V lost 4 bases, J lost 4 bases, and 20 bases stayed unmatched. The CDR3 spans 20 residues.

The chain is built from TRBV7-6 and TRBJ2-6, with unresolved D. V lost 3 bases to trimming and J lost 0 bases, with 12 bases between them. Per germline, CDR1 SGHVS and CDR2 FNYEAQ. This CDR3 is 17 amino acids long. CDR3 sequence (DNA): TGTGCCAGCAGCTTTTCCCCTTCTAGCTCTGGGGCCAACGTCCTGACTTTC. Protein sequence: CASSFSPSSSGANVLTF.